This TCR beta chain was recovered during a study of OX40 agonist ivuxolimab in advanced cancers. Looking at the study overall: The study treated patients with ivuxolimab, an agonistic anti-OX40 (CD134) antibody. Of mixed ages from about 20 to 90 and averaging roughly 60 years, the group was approximately 80% male. Checkpoint inhibitors had been given previously to roughly 40% of patients. Points from the study as a whole: Average numbers of expanded clones were greater in CD8+ T cells than in CD4+.

Germline loops: CDR1 DFQATT, CDR2 SNEGSKA (reference sequence). The V end was cut by 5 bases, the J end by 1 base, with 5 bases between. The length of the CDR3 is 11 residues. To note about this clone: Its antigen is unidentified.

Some clones are missing from TCRdb's copy, which holds only in-frame ones; the method was immunoSEQ multiplex PCR. The profile covers some 80,000 clones, with over 75% appearing a single time and 0.72% taken by the ten largest. The receptor was derived from an adult with an advanced solid tumor such as melanoma, head and neck, liver or kidney cancer. The chain carries TRBV20-1 and TRBJ1-1; D not certain. The sequencing used CD4+ or CD8+ T cells sorted from blood, collected in a trial of the OX40 agonist ivuxolimab. The CDR3 sequence is CSAEKNTEAFF. DNA of the CDR3: TGCAGTGCTGAAAAGAACACTGAAGCTTTCTTT.